Below are 16 T cell receptor beta chains sequenced from a single sample in a study of blood T cell repertoires in COVID-19 (dated by TCRdb to the early 2020s). The library relied on the immunoSEQ multiplex PCR assay. In TCRdb, the immuneACCESS table is reduced to in-frame sequences with V and J assigned. These tables do not hold every clone; where another copy was compared, an unresolved V gene accounts for under half, and the others remain unexplained. This sample holds about 210,000 clones; more than 85% were observed only once. Clones ranked in the top ten supply roughly 0.7% of the sample. The sequencing input was peripheral blood. Receptors originate from a middle-aged man with acute or convalescent COVID-19.

This clone appeared a single time. The rearrangement links TRBV5-1 to TRBJ2-7; D unresolved. Germline CDR1 SGHRS, CDR2 YFSETQ. V was cut by 1 base and J by 0 bases, with 14 bases left in between. The CDR3 has 16 amino acids. The CDR3 loop is CASSLSGGTSSYEQYF. The CDR3 nucleotides are TGCGCCAGCAGCTTGTCCGGCGGAACAAGCTCCTACGAGCAGTACTTC.

V and J are TRBV12-3 or TRBV12-4 and TRBJ1-2; D gene ambiguous. Deletions cut 3 bases from V and 5 bases from J, with 7 bases between. CDR3 size: 12 residues. CDR3 nucleotides: TGTGCCAGCAGTTTTCGGACTTATGGCTACACCTTC. Encoded protein: CASSFRTYGYTF.

The chain recombines TRBV5-1 with TRBJ1-1; the D gene is possibly TRBD1 (5 bases). The CDR3 has 13 residues. CDR1 is SGHRS, CDR2 YFSETQ, per germline. The V end lost 4 bases, the J end lost 7 bases, and 14 bases lay between the germline ends. CDR3 protein: CASSGGTAFEAFF. The CDR3 region has the DNA TGCGCCAGCAGCGGGGGGACCGCGTTTGAAGCTTTCTTT.

In DNA, the CDR3 is TGTGCCAGCAGCTTAGGGTCCGGGGGGCAAGGGCAGCCCCAGCATTTT. Encoded protein: CASSLGSGGQGQPQHF. This rearrangement joins TRBV5-5 to TRBJ1-5; D possibly corresponds to TRBD1 (6 bases). The V end lost 2 bases, the J end lost 7 bases, and 19 bases lay between the germline ends. The CDR3 has 16 residues. Germline V gene sequence: CDR1 SGHKS, CDR2 YYEKEE (reference sequence).

This chain's CDR3 is CASSFPSTGDYGYTF. The CDR3 bases are TGTGCCAGCAGTTTCCCGTCGACAGGCGACTATGGCTACACCTTC. The chain couples TRBV28 to TRBJ1-2; possible D gene TRBD1, 6 bases. The ends were cut back, 3 bases at V and 3 bases at J, with 14 bases in the middle. The CDR3 is 15 residues long. CDR1 is MDHEN and CDR2 is SYDVKM in the germline V gene.

The rearrangement joins TRBV18 to TRBJ2-3; tentatively, D is TRBD1 (6 bases). Germline V gene lookup returns CDR1 KGHSH and CDR2 LQKENI. V shed 3 bases and J shed 0 bases, with 22 bases lying between them. CDR3 length: 19 amino acids. In DNA, the CDR3 is TGTGCCAGCTCACCGTCGACAGGTACGAAAAGAGAAAGCACAGATACGCAGTATTTT. It codes for CASSPSTGTKRESTDTQYF. Together with reference TRBV18 and TRBJ2-3, the CDR3 gives the full variable domain: NAGVMQNPRHLVRRRGQEARLRCSPMKGHSHVYWYRQLPEEGLKFMVYLQKENIIDESGMPKERFSAEFPKEGPSILRIQQVVRGDSAAYFCASSPSTGTKRESTDTQYFGPGTRLTVL.

The chain joins TRBV5-5 to TRBJ2-7; the D gene is possibly TRBD2 (6 bases). CDR1 is SGHKS, CDR2 YYEKEE, per germline (reference sequence). The CDR3 is made up of 15 amino acids. Trimming shortened V by 0 bases and J by 5 bases, and 15 bases separated the two germline ends. CDR3 sequence reads: CASSLATGEAHEQYF. The CDR3 DNA reads as TGTGCCAGCAGCTTGGCCACGGGGGAAGCCCACGAGCAGTACTTC. Full variable domain (remainder filled in from reference TRBV5-5 and TRBJ2-7): DAGVTQSPTHLIKTRGQQVTLRCSPISGHKSVSWYQQVLGQGPQFIFQYYEKEERGRGNFPDRFSARQFPNYSSELNVNALLLGDSALYLCASSLATGEAHEQYFGPGTRLTVT.

The CDR3 bases are TGTGCCAGTAGTCCCCGACAGGATTCCTACGAGCAGTACTTC. This gives the protein CASSPRQDSYEQYF. V gene TRBV19 combines with J gene TRBJ2-7; a weak D match, TRBD1 (6 bases). Germline V gene data show CDR1 as LNHDA and CDR2 as SQIVND (reference sequence). The CDR3 extends over 14 amino acids. Trimming stripped 5 bases from V and 1 base from J, with 12 bases between.

V gene TRBV5-1 combines with J gene TRBJ2-7; TRBD2 matches at 15 bases. Unmatched junction bases numbered 2, after V lost 4 bases and J lost 3 bases. The germline V gene has CDR1 SGHRS and CDR2 YFSETQ. This CDR3 is built from 15 residues. CDR3 DNA sequence: TGCGCCAGCAGCGAGGGACTAGCGGGAGGCTACGAGCAGTACTTC. Translated: CASSEGLAGGYEQYF.

The V call is TRBV6-2 or TRBV6-3, the J call TRBJ1-1; possibly TRBD1 for D (5 bases). V dropped 6 bases and J dropped 1 base, with 18 bases sitting between them. The CDR3 totals 16 residues. In germline, CDR1 is MNHEY, CDR2 SVGEGT. The CDR3 nucleotides are TGTGCCAGCAGCCTCGCGGGGCATGATTCGAACACTGAAGCTTTCTTT. This codes for CASSLAGHDSNTEAFF.

The chain joins TRBV19 to TRBJ1-2, with a possible D match to TRBD1 (6 bases). The ends were cut back, 5 bases at V and 0 bases at J, with 13 bases in the middle. The germline V gene has CDR1 LNHDA and CDR2 SQIVND (reference sequence). The CDR3 covers 15 residues. The CDR3 DNA reads TGTGCCAGTAGTCCCGAGACAGGAGCTAACTATGGCTACACCTTC. Amino acid sequence: CASSPETGANYGYTF.

The chain couples TRBV7-9 to TRBJ2-2; 11 bases agree with TRBD2. V gave up 7 bases and J gave up 6 bases; unmatched junction bases: 4. The CDR3 runs 14 residues. Germline lookup yields CDR1 SEHNR and CDR2 FQNEAQ (reference sequence). The CDR3 loop is CASNLAGGSGELFF. Here the CDR3 DNA reads TGTGCCAGCAATCTAGCGGGGGGATCCGGGGAGCTGTTTTTT. Full variable domain (rest looked up from reference TRBV7-9 and TRBJ2-2): DTGVSQNPRHKITKRGQNVTFRCDPISEHNRLYWYRQTLGQGPEFLTYFQNEAQLEKSRLLSDRFSAERPKGSFSTLEIQRTEQGDSAMYLCASNLAGGSGELFFGEGSRLTVL.

This clone has just one count. The V call is TRBV7-9, the J call TRBJ2-1; D may be TRBD2 (7 bases). Deletions cut 6 bases from V and 8 bases from J, with 23 bases between. Germline values: CDR1 SEHNR, CDR2 FQNEAQ (reference sequence). There are 16 residues in the CDR3. CDR3 coding DNA: TGTGCCAGCAGAGGGAGACTGGGGGGGCGAGAGTATGAGCAGTTCTTC. Protein product: CASRGRLGGREYEQFF.

The V call is TRBV7-9, the J call TRBJ2-7; TRBD1 aligns across 9 bases. After removal of 5 bases from V and 2 bases from J, the junction contained 7 bases not matched to a gene. This CDR3 has 15 residues. Germline values: CDR1 SEHNR, CDR2 FQNEAQ (reference sequence). Written as DNA, the CDR3 is TGTGCCAGCAGCCCGGGGACAGGGACCCCCTACGAGCAGTACTTC. It yields the protein CASSPGTGTPYEQYF.

The chain is built from TRBV25-1 and TRBJ2-4; 8 nucleotides align to TRBD1. Germline trimming cut 8 bases from V and 0 bases from J; bases unmatched to any gene: 6. CDR1 is MGHDK, CDR2 SYGVNS, per germline. This CDR3 comprises 15 residues. CDR3 bases: TGTGCCAGCCCTGGACAGGGCATAGCCAAAAACATTCAGTACTTC. It encodes CASPGQGIAKNIQYF.

A remark on this clone: A read error may account for a junction end that differs from germline. The rearrangement uses TRBV7-7 and TRBJ2-5; TRBD2 might be the D (6 bases). Germline CDR1 is SSHAT and CDR2 is FNYEAQ (reference sequence). The CDR3 length is 14 residues. The CDR3 is CASSLDRGSETQYF. As DNA, the CDR3 is TGTGCTAGCAGCTTAGATCGGGGGTCAGAGACCCAGTACTTC. Full variable domain (outside the CDR3, taken from reference TRBV7-7 and TRBJ2-5): GAGVSQSPRYKVTKRGQDVTLRCDPISSHATLYWYQQALGQGPEFLTYFNYEAQPDKSGLPSDRFSAERPEGSISTLTIQRTEQRDSAMYRCASSLDRGSETQYFGPGTRLLVL.